The rows below give T cell receptor beta chains drawn from one sample of a study of blood T cell repertoires in COVID-19. Using immunoSEQ multiplex PCR, the repertoire was profiled, and TCRdb retains in-frame clones only, with some absent. The sample includes some 220,000 clones, approximately 78% of them seen just once. Sequencing was performed on peripheral blood. The source is a woman in her 70s with COVID-19, enrolled during active disease. CDR3s include the opening cysteine and the closing phenylalanine or tryptophan. Fields, in order: CDR3 length, J gene, V gene, clone size, D gene, CDR3 DNA, CDR3 protein. The D gene is left open where the match is weak. Part of the rows lack a size; the others show once, few, many or a class for expanded clones.

len: 13
j_gene: TRBJ1-2
v_gene: TRBV2
abundance: .
d_gene: .
CDR3nt: TGTGCCAGCATTTTAGGGGTTGACTATGGCTACACCTTC
CDR3aa: CASILGVDYGYTF

len: 16
j_gene: TRBJ1-4
v_gene: TRBV5-1
abundance: .
d_gene: .
CDR3nt: TGCGCCAGCAGCTTGGGGTGGTTGCAGGGTGGTGAAAAACTGTTTTTT
CDR3aa: CASSLGWLQGGEKLFF

len: 11
j_gene: TRBJ2-1
v_gene: TRBV30
abundance: once
d_gene: .
CDR3nt: TGTGCCTGGAGGTACGGGGATGAGCAGTTCTTC
CDR3aa: CAWRYGDEQFF

len: 13
j_gene: TRBJ1-5
v_gene: TRBV7-2
abundance: .
d_gene: .
CDR3nt: TGTGCCAGCAGCCTTTACTGGGGCCAGCCCCAGCATTTT
CDR3aa: CASSLYWGQPQHF

len: 17
j_gene: TRBJ2-2
v_gene: TRBV18
abundance: .
d_gene: .
CDR3nt: TGTGCCAGCTCACGATACTTATTGGAGGGAGACACCGGGGAGCTGTTTTTT
CDR3aa: CASSRYLLEGDTGELFF

len: 14
j_gene: TRBJ1-6
v_gene: TRBV2
abundance: .
d_gene: TRBD1
CDR3nt: TGTGCCAGCAGTGTAGGACAGGGAGGTTCACCCCTCCACTTT
CDR3aa: CASSVGQGGSPLHF

len: 11
j_gene: TRBJ1-2
v_gene: TRBV30
abundance: .
d_gene: .
CDR3nt: TGTGCCTGGAGTGATATTAGCGGCTACACCTTC
CDR3aa: CAWSDISGYTF

len: 11
j_gene: TRBJ2-7
v_gene: TRBV6-5
abundance: once
d_gene: TRBD2
CDR3nt: TGTGCCAGCAGGGGGACTAGCGAGCAGTACTTC
CDR3aa: CASRGTSEQYF

len: 15
j_gene: TRBJ2-3
v_gene: TRBV5-1
abundance: .
d_gene: TRBD1
CDR3nt: TGCGCCAGCAGCTTGGGGGACAGGGAGGCAGATACGCAGTATTTT
CDR3aa: CASSLGDREADTQYF

len: 21
j_gene: TRBJ1-3
v_gene: TRBV14
abundance: .
d_gene: TRBD1
CDR3nt: TGTGCCAGCACCCCTCCAACGGTGACAGGGGGCTATCAAAACTCTGGAAACACCATATATTTT
CDR3aa: CASTPPTVTGGYQNSGNTIYF

len: 15
j_gene: TRBJ2-1
v_gene: TRBV5-1
abundance: .
d_gene: TRBD1
CDR3nt: TGCGCCAGCAAGGACAGGGGGGGCTCCTACAATGAGCAGTTCTTC
CDR3aa: CASKDRGGSYNEQFF

len: 15
j_gene: TRBJ2-5
v_gene: TRBV7-2
abundance: once
d_gene: TRBD2
CDR3nt: TGTGCCAGCAGCCAACTGACTAGCGGGCAAGAGACCCAGTACTTC
CDR3aa: CASSQLTSGQETQYF

len: 16
j_gene: TRBJ2-1
v_gene: TRBV24-1
abundance: .
d_gene: .
CDR3nt: TGTGCCACCAGTGATTTGCCCGGGACTGAAGACAATGAGCAGTTCTTC
CDR3aa: CATSDLPGTEDNEQFF

len: 18
j_gene: TRBJ2-7
v_gene: TRBV10-1
abundance: .
d_gene: TRBD2
CDR3nt: TGCGCCAGCAGTGCCAAAACGACTAGCGGGAGGGTTCTTGACGAGCAGTACTTC
CDR3aa: CASSAKTTSGRVLDEQYF

len: 17
j_gene: TRBJ2-1
v_gene: TRBV7-8
abundance: .
d_gene: TRBD1
CDR3nt: TGTGCCAGCAGCTTACCCGGTGGGACAGGGGGCGGGATGGGTCAGTTCTTC
CDR3aa: CASSLPGGTGGGMGQFF

len: 16
j_gene: TRBJ1-4
v_gene: TRBV3-1/TRBV3-2
abundance: .
d_gene: TRBD1
CDR3nt: TGTGCCAGCAGCAACTCCGGACAGGGGGCGCTTGAAAAACTGTTTTTT
CDR3aa: CASSNSGQGALEKLFF

len: 15
j_gene: TRBJ1-2
v_gene: TRBV3-1/TRBV3-2
abundance: once
d_gene: TRBD1
CDR3nt: TGTGCCAGCAGCCGGCAAGGACAGGACTTCGATGGCTACACCTTC
CDR3aa: CASSRQGQDFDGYTF

len: 16
j_gene: TRBJ2-6
v_gene: TRBV4-3
abundance: .
d_gene: .
CDR3nt: TGCGCCAGCAGCCAAGATGCGGCCTCTGGGGCCAACGTCCTGACTTTC
CDR3aa: CASSQDAASGANVLTF

len: 16
j_gene: TRBJ1-2
v_gene: TRBV11-2
abundance: .
d_gene: TRBD1
CDR3nt: TGTGCCAGCAGCTTAGATGCGACGGGACAGGGGGTAAGCTACACCTTC
CDR3aa: CASSLDATGQGVSYTF

len: 16
j_gene: TRBJ1-2
v_gene: TRBV7-9
abundance: once
d_gene: TRBD1
CDR3nt: TGTGCCAGCAGCCAGTCAAGCCCAGGGGGCGTCTCTGGCTACACCTTC
CDR3aa: CASSQSSPGGVSGYTF

len: 12
j_gene: TRBJ1-1
v_gene: TRBV6-2/TRBV6-3
abundance: .
d_gene: .
CDR3nt: TGTGCCAGCAGTTCGGGTCACACTGAAGCTTTCTTT
CDR3aa: CASSSGHTEAFF

len: 16
j_gene: TRBJ1-4
v_gene: TRBV7-9
abundance: .
d_gene: TRBD1
CDR3nt: TGTGCCAGCAGTTATCCCACAGGGGTGGCTAATGAAAAACTGTTTTTT
CDR3aa: CASSYPTGVANEKLFF

len: 15
j_gene: TRBJ1-2
v_gene: TRBV19
abundance: .
d_gene: TRBD1
CDR3nt: TGTGCCAGTAGTAGACCGGGACAGGGTAACTATGGCTACACCTTC
CDR3aa: CASSRPGQGNYGYTF

len: 14
j_gene: TRBJ2-1
v_gene: TRBV28
abundance: .
d_gene: TRBD2
CDR3nt: TGTGCCACCGGGGAGCGGGGCTCCTACAATGAGCAGTTCTTC
CDR3aa: CATGERGSYNEQFF

len: 15
j_gene: TRBJ2-7
v_gene: TRBV28
abundance: .
d_gene: TRBD2
CDR3nt: TGTGCCAGCAGTTCCCCCGGGACTAGGATGTACGAGCAGTACTTC
CDR3aa: CASSSPGTRMYEQYF

len: 13
j_gene: TRBJ1-2
v_gene: TRBV12-3/TRBV12-4
abundance: .
d_gene: TRBD1
CDR3nt: TGTGCCAGCAGTACAGGGGGAGGGTATGGCTACACCTTC
CDR3aa: CASSTGGGYGYTF